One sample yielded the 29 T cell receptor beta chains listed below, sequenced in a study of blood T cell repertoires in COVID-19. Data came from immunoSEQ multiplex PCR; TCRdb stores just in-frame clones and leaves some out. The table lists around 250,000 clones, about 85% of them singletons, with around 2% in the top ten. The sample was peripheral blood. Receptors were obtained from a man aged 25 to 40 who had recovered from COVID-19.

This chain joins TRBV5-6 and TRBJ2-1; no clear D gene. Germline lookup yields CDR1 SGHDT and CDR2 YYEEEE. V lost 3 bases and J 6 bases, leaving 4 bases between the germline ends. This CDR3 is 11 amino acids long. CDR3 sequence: CASSSLNEQFF. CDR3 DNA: TGTGCCAGCAGCTCCCTCAATGAGCAGTTCTTC.

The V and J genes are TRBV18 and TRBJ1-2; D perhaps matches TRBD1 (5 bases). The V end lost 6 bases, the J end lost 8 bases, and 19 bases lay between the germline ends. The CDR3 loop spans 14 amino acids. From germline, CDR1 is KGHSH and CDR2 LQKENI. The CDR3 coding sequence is TGTGCCAGCTCGTCGATTTCCGGCGACAGCGGCTACACCTTC. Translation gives CASSSISGDSGYTF.

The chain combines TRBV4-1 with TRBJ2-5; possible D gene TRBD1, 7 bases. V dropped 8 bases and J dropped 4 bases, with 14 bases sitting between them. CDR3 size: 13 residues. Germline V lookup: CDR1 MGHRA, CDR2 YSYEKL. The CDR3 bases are TGCGCCAGCGGGGGGACAGCGCTAGAGACCCAGTACTTC. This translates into CASGGTALETQYF.

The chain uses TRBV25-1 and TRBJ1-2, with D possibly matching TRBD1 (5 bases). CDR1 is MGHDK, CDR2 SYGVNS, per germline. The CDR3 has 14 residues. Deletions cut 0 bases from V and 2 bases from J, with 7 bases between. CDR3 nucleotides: TGTGCCAGCAGTGAATATGACAGAAACTATGGCTACACCTTC. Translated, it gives CASSEYDRNYGYTF.

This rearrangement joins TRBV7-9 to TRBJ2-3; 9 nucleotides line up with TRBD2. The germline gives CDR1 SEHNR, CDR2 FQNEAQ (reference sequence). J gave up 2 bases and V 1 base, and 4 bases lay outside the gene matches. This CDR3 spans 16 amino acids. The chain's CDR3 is CASSLGAGGHTDTQYF. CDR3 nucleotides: TGTGCCAGCAGCTTAGGAGCGGGGGGACACACAGATACGCAGTATTTT.

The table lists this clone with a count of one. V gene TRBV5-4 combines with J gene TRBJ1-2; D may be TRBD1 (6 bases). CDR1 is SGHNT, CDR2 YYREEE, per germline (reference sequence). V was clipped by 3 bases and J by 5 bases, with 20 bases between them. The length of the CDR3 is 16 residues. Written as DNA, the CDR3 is TGTGCCAGCAGCTCCGTCTCAGGGGCCCAGAGGTATGGCTACACCTTC. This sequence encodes CASSSVSGAQRYGYTF.

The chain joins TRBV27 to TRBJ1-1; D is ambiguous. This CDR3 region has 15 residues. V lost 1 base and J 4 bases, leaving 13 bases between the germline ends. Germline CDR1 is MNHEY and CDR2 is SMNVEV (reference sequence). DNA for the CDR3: TGTGCCAGCAGTTTATTGGCCGAAGGGAGCACTGAAGCTTTCTTT. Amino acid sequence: CASSLLAEGSTEAFF.

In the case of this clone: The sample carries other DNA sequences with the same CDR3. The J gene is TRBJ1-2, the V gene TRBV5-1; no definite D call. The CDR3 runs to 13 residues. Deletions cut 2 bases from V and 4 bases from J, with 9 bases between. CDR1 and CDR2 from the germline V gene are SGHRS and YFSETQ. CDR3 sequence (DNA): TGCGCCAGCAGCTTAGACGGAGGCTATGGCTACACCTTC. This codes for CASSLDGGYGYTF.

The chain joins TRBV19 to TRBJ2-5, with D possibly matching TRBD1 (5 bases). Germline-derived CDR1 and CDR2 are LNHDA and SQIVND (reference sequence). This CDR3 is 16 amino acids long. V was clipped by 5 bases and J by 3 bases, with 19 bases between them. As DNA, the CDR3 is TGTGCCAGTAGTTCGACAGCCTCAGGGTTCGAAGAGACCCAGTACTTC. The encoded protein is CASSSTASGFEETQYF.

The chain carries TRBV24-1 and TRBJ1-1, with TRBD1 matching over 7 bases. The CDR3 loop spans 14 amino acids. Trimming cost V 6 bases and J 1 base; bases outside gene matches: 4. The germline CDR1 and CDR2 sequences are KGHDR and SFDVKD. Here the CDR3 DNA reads TGTGCCACCAGTTTAGGGGACAGGAACACTGAAGCTTTCTTT. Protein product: CATSLGDRNTEAFF.

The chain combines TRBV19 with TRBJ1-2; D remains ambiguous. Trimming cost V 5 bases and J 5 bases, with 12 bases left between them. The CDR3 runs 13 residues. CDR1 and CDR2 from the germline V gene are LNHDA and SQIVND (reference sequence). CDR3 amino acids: CASSPRSAYGYTF. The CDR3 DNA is TGTGCCAGTAGTCCAAGGAGCGCTTATGGCTACACCTTC.

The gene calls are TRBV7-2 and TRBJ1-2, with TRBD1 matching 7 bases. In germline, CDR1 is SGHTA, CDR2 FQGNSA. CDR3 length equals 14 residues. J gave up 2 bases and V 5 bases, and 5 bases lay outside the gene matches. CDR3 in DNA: TGTGCCAGCAGCGACAGGGTGGAAAACTATGGCTACACCTTC. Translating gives CASSDRVENYGYTF.

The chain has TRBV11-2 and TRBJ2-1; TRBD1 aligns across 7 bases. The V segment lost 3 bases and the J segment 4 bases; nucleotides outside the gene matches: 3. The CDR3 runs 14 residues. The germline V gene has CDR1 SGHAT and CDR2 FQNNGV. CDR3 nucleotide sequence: TGTGCCAGCAGCTTTGGGACAGATTACAATGAGCAGTTCTTC. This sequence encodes CASSFGTDYNEQFF.

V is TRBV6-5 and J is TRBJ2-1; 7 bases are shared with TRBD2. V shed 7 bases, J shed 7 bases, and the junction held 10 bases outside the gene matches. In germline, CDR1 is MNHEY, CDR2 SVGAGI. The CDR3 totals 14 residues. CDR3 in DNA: TGTGCCAGCATGTGGAGCGGGGCTTCAAATGAGCAGTTCTTC. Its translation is CASMWSGASNEQFF.

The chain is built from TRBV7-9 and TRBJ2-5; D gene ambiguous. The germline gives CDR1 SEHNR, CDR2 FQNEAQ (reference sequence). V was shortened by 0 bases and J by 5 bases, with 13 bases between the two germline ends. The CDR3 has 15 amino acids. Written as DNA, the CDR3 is TGTGCCAGCAGCTTAGCTAACACGGCCAGGGAGACCCAGTACTTC. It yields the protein CASSLANTARETQYF.

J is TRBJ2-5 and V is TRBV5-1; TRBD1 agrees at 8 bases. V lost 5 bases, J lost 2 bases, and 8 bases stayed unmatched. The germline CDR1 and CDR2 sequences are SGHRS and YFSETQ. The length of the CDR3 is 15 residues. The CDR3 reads CASRPGTGVQETQYF. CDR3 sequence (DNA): TGCGCCAGCAGACCAGGGACAGGCGTACAAGAGACCCAGTACTTC.

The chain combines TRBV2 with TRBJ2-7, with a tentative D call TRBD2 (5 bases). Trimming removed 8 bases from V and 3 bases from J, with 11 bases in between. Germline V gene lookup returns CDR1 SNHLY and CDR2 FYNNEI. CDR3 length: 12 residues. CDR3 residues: CASGGRVYEQYF. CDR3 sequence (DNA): TGTGCCAGCGGAGGCAGAGTCTACGAGCAGTACTTC.

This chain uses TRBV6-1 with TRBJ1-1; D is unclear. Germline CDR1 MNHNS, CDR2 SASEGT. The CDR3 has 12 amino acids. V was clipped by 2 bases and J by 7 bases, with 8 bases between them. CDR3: CASSELGSEAFF. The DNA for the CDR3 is TGTGCCAGCAGTGAATTGGGGAGTGAAGCTTTCTTT.

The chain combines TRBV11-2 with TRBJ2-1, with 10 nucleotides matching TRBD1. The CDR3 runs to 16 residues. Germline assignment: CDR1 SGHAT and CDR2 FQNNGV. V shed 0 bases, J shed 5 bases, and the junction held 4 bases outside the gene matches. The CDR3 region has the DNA TGTGCCAGCAGCTTAGATCGGGACAGGGGAGACAATGAGCAGTTCTTC. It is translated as CASSLDRDRGDNEQFF.

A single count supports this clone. CDR3 region: CASSLTGGNGYQETQYF. CDR3 DNA sequence: TGTGCCAGCAGCTTAACGGGGGGGAACGGGTACCAAGAGACCCAGTACTTC. The chain joins TRBV7-8 to TRBJ2-5, with 8 bases fitting TRBD2. This CDR3 is 17 amino acids long. Germline V CDR1 and CDR2: SGHVS, FQNEAQ. V gave up 2 bases and J gave up 0 bases; unmatched junction bases: 8.

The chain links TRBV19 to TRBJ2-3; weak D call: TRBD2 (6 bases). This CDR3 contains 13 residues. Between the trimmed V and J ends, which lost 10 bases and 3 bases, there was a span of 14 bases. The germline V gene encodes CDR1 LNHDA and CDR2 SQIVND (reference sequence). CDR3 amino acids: CATRSAGTDTQYF. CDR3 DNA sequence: TGTGCCACAAGGTCCGCGGGGACAGATACGCAGTATTTT. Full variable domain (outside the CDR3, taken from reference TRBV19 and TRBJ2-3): DGGITQSPKYLFRKEGQNVTLSCEQNLNHDAMYWYRQDPGQGLRLIYYSQIVNDFQKGDIAEGYSVSREKKESFPLTVTSAQKNPTAFYLCATRSAGTDTQYFGPGTRLTVL.

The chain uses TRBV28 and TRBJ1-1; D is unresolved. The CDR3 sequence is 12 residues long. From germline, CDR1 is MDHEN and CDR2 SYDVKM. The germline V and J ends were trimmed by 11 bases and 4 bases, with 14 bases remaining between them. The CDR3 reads CAGRSEGTEAFF. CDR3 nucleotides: TGTGCCGGACGATCGGAGGGCACTGAAGCTTTCTTT.

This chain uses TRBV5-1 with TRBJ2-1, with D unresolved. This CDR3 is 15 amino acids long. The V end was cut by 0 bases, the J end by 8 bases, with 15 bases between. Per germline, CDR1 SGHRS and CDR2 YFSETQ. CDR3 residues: CASSLDARRVHEQFF. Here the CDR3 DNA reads TGCGCCAGCAGCTTGGACGCGCGCCGTGTCCATGAGCAGTTCTTC.

The CDR3 DNA reads as TGTGCCAGCAGCTTTGCGGTCATGAACACTGAAGCTTTCTTT. This gives the protein CASSFAVMNTEAFF. The rearrangement links TRBV7-2 to TRBJ1-1, with D unresolved. The CDR3 runs to 14 residues. The V gene lost 3 bases and the J gene lost 0 bases, with 8 bases spanning the gap. Germline V CDR1 and CDR2: SGHTA, FQGNSA.

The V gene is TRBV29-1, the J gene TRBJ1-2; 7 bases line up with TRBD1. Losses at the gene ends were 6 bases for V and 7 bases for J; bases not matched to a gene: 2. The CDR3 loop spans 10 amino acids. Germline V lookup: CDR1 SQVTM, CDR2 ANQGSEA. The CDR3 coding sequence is TGCAGCGTCCGGGACAGTGGCTACACCTTC. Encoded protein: CSVRDSGYTF.

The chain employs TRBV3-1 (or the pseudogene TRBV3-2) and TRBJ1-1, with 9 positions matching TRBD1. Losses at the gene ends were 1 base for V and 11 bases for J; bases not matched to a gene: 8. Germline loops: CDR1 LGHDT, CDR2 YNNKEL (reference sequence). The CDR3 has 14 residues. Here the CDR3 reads CASSQAGQGHVAFF. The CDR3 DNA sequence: TGTGCCAGCAGCCAAGCGGGACAGGGCCATGTGGCTTTCTTT.

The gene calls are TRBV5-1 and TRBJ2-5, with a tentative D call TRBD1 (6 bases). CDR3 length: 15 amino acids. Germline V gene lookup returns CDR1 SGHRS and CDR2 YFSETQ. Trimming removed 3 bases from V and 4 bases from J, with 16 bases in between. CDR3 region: CASSYGTTPTETQYF. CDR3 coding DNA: TGCGCCAGCAGCTATGGGACAACCCCCACAGAGACCCAGTACTTC.

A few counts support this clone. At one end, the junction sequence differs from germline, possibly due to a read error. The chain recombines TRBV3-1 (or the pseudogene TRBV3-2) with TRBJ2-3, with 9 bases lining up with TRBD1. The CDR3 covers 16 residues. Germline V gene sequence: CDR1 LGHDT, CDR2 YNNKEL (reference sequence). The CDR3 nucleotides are TGTGCCAGCAGCCACGGAACGATCGAGGGCGGGGACAGGGCCCTTTTT. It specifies CASSHGTIEGGDRALF.

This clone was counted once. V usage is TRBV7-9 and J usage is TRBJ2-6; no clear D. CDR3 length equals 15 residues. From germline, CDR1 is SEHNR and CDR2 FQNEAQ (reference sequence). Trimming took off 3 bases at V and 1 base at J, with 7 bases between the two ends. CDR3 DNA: TGTGCCAGCAGCTTCGCGGCGTCTGGGGCCAACGTCCTGACTTTC. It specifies CASSFAASGANVLTF.